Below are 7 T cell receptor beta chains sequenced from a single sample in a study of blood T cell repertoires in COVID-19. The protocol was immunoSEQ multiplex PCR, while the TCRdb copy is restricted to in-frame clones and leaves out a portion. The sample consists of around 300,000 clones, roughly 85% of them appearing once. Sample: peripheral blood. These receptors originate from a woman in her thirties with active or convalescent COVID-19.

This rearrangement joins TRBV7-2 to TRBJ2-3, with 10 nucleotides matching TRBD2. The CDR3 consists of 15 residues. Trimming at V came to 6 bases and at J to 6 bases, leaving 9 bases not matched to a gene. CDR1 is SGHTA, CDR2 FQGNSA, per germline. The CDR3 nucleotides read TGTGCCAGCAGTCAGCGGGGGGGCCGGTGGGATACGCAGTATTTT. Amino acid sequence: CASSQRGGRWDTQYF.

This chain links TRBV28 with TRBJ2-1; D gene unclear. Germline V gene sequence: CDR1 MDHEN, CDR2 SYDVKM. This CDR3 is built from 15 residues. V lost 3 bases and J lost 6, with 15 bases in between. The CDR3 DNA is TGTGCCAGCAGTTTTTCCCGGCTAGTGGGCAATGAGCAGTTCTTC. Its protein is CASSFSRLVGNEQFF. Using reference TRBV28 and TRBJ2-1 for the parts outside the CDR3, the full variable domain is DVKVTQSSRYLVKRTGEKVFLECVQDMDHENMFWYRQDPGLGLRLIYFSYDVKMKEKGDIPEGYSVSREKKERFSLILESASTNQTSMYLCASSFSRLVGNEQFFGPGTRLTVL.

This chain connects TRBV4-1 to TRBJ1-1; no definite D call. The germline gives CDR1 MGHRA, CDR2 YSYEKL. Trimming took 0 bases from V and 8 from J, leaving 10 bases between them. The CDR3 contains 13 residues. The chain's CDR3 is CASSQEVQREAFF. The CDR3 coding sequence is TGCGCCAGCAGCCAAGAGGTCCAGAGGGAAGCTTTCTTT.

CDR3 amino acids: CATRGTSQDTQYF. CDR3 DNA sequence: TGTGCCACCCGAGGGACTAGTCAGGATACGCAGTATTTT. This chain joins TRBV7-8 and TRBJ2-3; 8 bases fit TRBD2. The V gene's germline CDR1 is SGHVS and CDR2 FQNEAQ. The junction had 9 bases not matched to a gene; V was cut back by 10 bases and J by 6 bases. The CDR3 sequence is 13 residues long.

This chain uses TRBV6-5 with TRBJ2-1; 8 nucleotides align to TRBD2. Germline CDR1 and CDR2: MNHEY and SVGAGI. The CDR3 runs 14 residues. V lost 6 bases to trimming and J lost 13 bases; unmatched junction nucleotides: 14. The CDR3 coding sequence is TGTGCCAGCAGCCCAAGGCTAAGCGGGGGATTTCAGTTCTTC. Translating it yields CASSPRLSGGFQFF.

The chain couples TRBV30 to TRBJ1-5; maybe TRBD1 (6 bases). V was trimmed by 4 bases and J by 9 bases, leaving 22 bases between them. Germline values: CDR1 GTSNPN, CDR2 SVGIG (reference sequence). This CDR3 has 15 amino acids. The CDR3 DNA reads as TGTGCCTGGACCTCCCAGGACAGAGGGGGTAGGCCCCAGCATTTT. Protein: CAWTSQDRGGRPQHF.

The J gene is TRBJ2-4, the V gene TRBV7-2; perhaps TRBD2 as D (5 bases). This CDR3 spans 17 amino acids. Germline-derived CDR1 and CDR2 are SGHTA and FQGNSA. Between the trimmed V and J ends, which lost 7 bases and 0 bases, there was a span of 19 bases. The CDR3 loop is CASTPTSRELAKNIQYF. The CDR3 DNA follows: TGTGCCAGCACCCCTACGAGCCGGGAACTAGCCAAAAACATTCAGTACTTC.